The 10 T cell receptor beta chains below come from one sample, sequenced in a study of T cells after yellow fever vaccination. MiXCR, applied by TCRdb to the 5' RACE reads, yields one record per CDR3 protein. The sample consists of 25,000 to 30,000 distinct CDR3 sequences, 4% to 5% of them appearing once. The sample consisted of PBMCs, either bulk or a sorted T-cell subset (CD4+, CD8+, memory, or dextramer-sorted; not recorded which), taken on the day of the yellow fever booster vaccination. These receptors all come from a man aged 18 to 29 who received the YFV17D yellow fever vaccine.

This clonotype was counted between two and nine times. The chain links TRBV7-2 to TRBJ2-2, with D uncertain. Germline V lookup: CDR1 SGHTA, CDR2 FQGNSA. V was clipped by 5 bases and J by 9 bases, with 13 bases between them. The CDR3 is made up of 13 amino acids. CDR3 sequence (DNA): TGTGCCAGCAGCCACTTACTACAAAGGGAGCTGTTTTTT. Its translation: CASSHLLQRELFF.

This clonotype was counted many times. CDR3 in DNA: TGTGCCAGCAGTTTAGGACCCACAGGCTACTACGAGCAGTACTTC. Residues: CASSLGPTGYYEQYF. The chain couples TRBV27 to TRBJ2-7, with D possibly TRBD1 on 5 matching bases. The V gene lost 2 bases and the J gene lost 3 bases, with 14 bases spanning the gap. CDR1 MNHEY and CDR2 SMNVEV come from the germline V gene (reference sequence). The CDR3 runs to 15 residues.

The chain joins TRBV6-5 to TRBJ2-3, with 9 bases lining up with TRBD2. The CDR3 contains 17 residues. J was trimmed by 2 bases and V by 8 bases; bases with no gene match: 14. Germline-derived CDR1 and CDR2 are MNHEY and SVGAGI. The CDR3 nucleotides are TGTGCCAGCGGATACACCGGAGCGGGGGGCATCACAGATACGCAGTATTTT. The encoded protein is CASGYTGAGGITDTQYF.

This clonotype was seen at least ten times. CDR3 region: CASSQTSGGTTYNEQFF. The CDR3 nucleotides read TGTGCCAGCAGCCAAACTAGCGGGGGGACCACCTACAATGAGCAGTTCTTC. This chain links TRBV7-9 with TRBJ2-1; TRBD2 matches 12 bases. Germline lookup yields CDR1 SEHNR and CDR2 FQNEAQ (reference sequence). This CDR3 is built from 17 residues. V gave up 5 bases and J gave up 2 bases; unmatched junction bases: 7.

This clonotype was observed at least ten times. The genes are TRBV7-9 and TRBJ2-7, with a weak D call TRBD1 (6 bases). This CDR3 has 15 residues. V was pared by 5 bases and J by 1 base, with 15 bases between. Germline V gene lookup returns CDR1 SEHNR and CDR2 FQNEAQ (reference sequence). CDR3: CASSHPEQGSYEQYF. DNA for the CDR3: TGTGCCAGCAGCCACCCCGAACAGGGATCCTACGAGCAGTACTTC.

The genes are TRBV5-1 and TRBJ2-7; D remains unclear. The germline V gene encodes CDR1 SGHRS and CDR2 YFSETQ. Trimming removed 4 bases at V and 2 bases at J, with 13 bases between. This CDR3 comprises 14 residues. CDR3 in amino acids: CASSPPDGAYEQYF. The CDR3 nucleotides read TGCGCCAGCAGCCCCCCCGACGGCGCCTACGAGCAGTACTTC.

This clonotype came up many times. The chain uses TRBV6-5 and TRBJ2-2; 9 nucleotides line up with TRBD1. CDR1 and CDR2 from the germline V gene are MNHEY and SVGAGI. The junction had 7 bases not matched to a gene; V was cut back by 5 bases and J by 6 bases. The CDR3 covers 15 residues. The DNA for the CDR3 is TGTGCCAGCAGTCTCAGACAGGGGGTGTCCGGGGAGCTGTTTTTT. This gives the protein CASSLRQGVSGELFF.

This clonotype was recorded many times. The genes are TRBV12-3 or TRBV12-4 and TRBJ2-3; the D is unclear. The CDR3 spans 14 residues. The V and J ends lost 1 base and 6 bases respectively, with 11 bases between them. The CDR3 spells CASSLETAWDTQYF. CDR3 DNA: TGTGCCAGCAGTTTAGAAACAGCGTGGGATACGCAGTATTTT.

This clonotype was seen more than once but under ten times. This sequence joins TRBV18 and TRBJ2-7, with D possibly being TRBD2 (7 bases). V lost 3 bases, J lost 0 bases, and 9 bases lay in between. The CDR3 extends over 14 amino acids. Germline lookup yields CDR1 KGHSH and CDR2 LQKENI. CDR3 nucleotide sequence: TGTGCCAGCTCACCCGGGGGGCACTCCTACGAGCAGTACTTC. Amino acids: CASSPGGHSYEQYF.

A few counts support this clonotype. The chain couples TRBV11-3 to TRBJ2-5, with 13 positions matching TRBD2. Trimming at V came to 5 bases and at J to 2 bases, leaving 11 bases not matched to a gene. The germline V gene encodes CDR1 SGHNT and CDR2 YENEEA. The CDR3 covers 18 residues. CDR3 residues: CASSRGTSGGARQETQYF. The CDR3 DNA reads as TGTGCCAGCAGCCGAGGCACTAGCGGGGGGGCGCGTCAAGAGACCCAGTACTTC. Variable domain in full (rest from reference TRBV11-3 and TRBJ2-5): EAGVVQSPRYKIIEKKQPVAFWCNPISGHNTLYWYLQNLGQGPELLIRYENEEAVDDSQLPKDRFSAERLKGVDSTLKIQPAELGDSAVYLCASSRGTSGGARQETQYFGPGTRLLVL.